A selection of T cell receptor beta chains follows, all from one sample in a study of blood T cell repertoires in COVID-19. The method was immunoSEQ multiplex PCR; TCRdb's version includes in-frame clones alone and lacks a portion of them. Counted here are about 370,000 clones, 80% to 90% occurring once; the ten biggest clones make up around 1%. Sequencing used PBMCs or T cells enriched from blood (not recorded which). These receptor sequences come from a man aged 18-30 years who had recovered from COVID-19. CDR3s leave out the opening cysteine and the closing phenylalanine or tryptophan.

TRBV6-6	TRBJ1-4	ASSYSGGRNEKLF
TRBV28	TRBJ1-5	ASSFRYSSNQPQH
TRBV6-5	TRBJ1-2	ASSYSQVPMDGYT
TRBV28	TRBJ1-6	ASSLTGEGSPLH
TRBV25-1	TRBJ1-6	ASSEYSVYNSPLH
TRBV7-9	TRBJ1-1	ASSPTENTEAF
TRBV27	TRBJ2-7	ASSTTSVNSYEQY
TRBV11-2	TRBJ2-1	ASSLDPWTGGGRNEQF
TRBV7-9	TRBJ1-1	ASSQAGGVSNTEAF
TRBV2	TRBJ1-6	ASSERDYIGSPLH
TRBV3-1/TRBV3-2	TRBJ2-2	ASSRSGNTGELF
TRBV23-1	TRBJ2-1	ASSQASDEQF
TRBV7-9	TRBJ1-1	ASSSYRELMNTEAF
TRBV2	TRBJ2-5	ASSEQGGQETQY
TRBV5-6	TRBJ1-2	ASSLATPTGGYT
TRBV3-1/TRBV3-2	TRBJ2-7	ASSQEKGKTSGRVIRSEQY
TRBV6-5	TRBJ2-7	ASSKGTLEQY
TRBV20-1	TRBJ1-1	SASGGLKAF
TRBV10-2	TRBJ2-1	ASSATSGGGTSSYNEQF
TRBV10-3	TRBJ1-3	AISAADRAGNTIY
TRBV5-1	TRBJ2-2	ASSLDRPGAGELF
TRBV5-1	TRBJ2-1	ASSSAGGYNEQF
TRBV7-2	TRBJ1-2	ASSLVQDNGYT
TRBV7-9	TRBJ2-4	ASSPLLVAKNIQY
TRBV5-1	TRBJ2-1	ASSRGTSGRGPYNEQF
TRBV29-1	TRBJ2-7	SVFGLAGSYEQY
TRBV15	TRBJ2-7	ATSRVTRGEQY
TRBV14	TRBJ2-1	ASSQDGIAVYAYNEQF
TRBV12-3/TRBV12-4	TRBJ2-1	ASSLRQGYEQF
TRBV5-4	TRBJ2-1	ASSQGQGGNEQF
TRBV18	TRBJ2-7	ASSQGPRAH
TRBV6-4	TRBJ2-1	ASSKQGRNEQF
TRBV7-9	TRBJ2-3	ASSFGGPTDTQY
TRBV7-9	TRBJ2-7	ASSLERTSGSYEQY
TRBV6-2/TRBV6-3	TRBJ2-5	ASSYLAGLQETQY
TRBV18	TRBJ1-5	ASSPLDRGRNQPQH
TRBV3-1/TRBV3-2	TRBJ1-2	ASSQDRVGSGYT
TRBV30	TRBJ2-6	AWSKLAGTSGANVLT
TRBV11-1	TRBJ1-6	ASSDRGFSSPLH
TRBV28	TRBJ2-7	ASSLSTSGSYEQY
TRBV2	TRBJ2-7	ASSSGYEQY
TRBV5-1	TRBJ2-1	ASSLAAGGSDEQF
TRBV3-1/TRBV3-2	TRBJ2-5	ASSHPVRDRRRRDQY
TRBV29-1	TRBJ1-2	SVAPGATNYGYT
TRBV19	TRBJ1-6	ASSQGGPYNSPLH
TRBV2	TRBJ2-7	ASSYQGDEQY